What follows are 6 T cell receptor beta chains derived from one specimen sequenced in a study of T cell responses to AZD1222 COVID-19 vaccine. Only in-frame clones appear in the TCRdb table, and some are missing; sequencing was by immunoSEQ multiplex PCR. The table includes under 60,000 clones, around 80% detected once. The sequencing here drew on peripheral blood, taken on day 0 of AZD1222 vaccination. The origin of the receptors is an adult in good health.

CDR3 DNA: TGTGCCACCAGTGATCCCCTCGGTGGCTACACCTTC. Translated: CATSDPLGGYTF. The chain is built from TRBV24-1 and TRBJ1-2; no firm D call. Trimming removed 3 bases at V and 7 bases at J, with 8 bases between. The CDR3 has 12 amino acids. Germline V gene lookup returns CDR1 KGHDR and CDR2 SFDVKD.

This clone was detected only once. The chain has TRBV30 and TRBJ1-6; D not resolved. Germline CDR1 and CDR2: GTSNPN and SVGIG (reference sequence). This CDR3 comprises 15 residues. V lost 0 bases, J lost 7 bases, and 13 bases lay in between. In nucleotides, the CDR3 is TGTGCCTGGAGTGTATTCACGGCTTCCAATTCACCCCTCCACTTT. It specifies CAWSVFTASNSPLHF.

V usage is TRBV7-2 and J usage is TRBJ2-2; tentatively, D is TRBD1 (5 bases). CDR1 and CDR2 from the germline V gene are SGHTA and FQGNSA. Trimming stripped 2 bases from V and 0 bases from J, with 10 bases between. The CDR3 consists of 16 residues. The CDR3: CASSLSPGPNTGELFF. Here the CDR3 DNA reads TGTGCCAGCAGCTTATCCCCAGGGCCGAACACCGGGGAGCTGTTTTTT. Full variable domain (rest looked up from reference TRBV7-2 and TRBJ2-2): GAGVSQSPSNKVTEKGKDVELRCDPISGHTALYWYRQSLGQGLEFLIYFQGNSAPDKSGLPSDRFSAERTGGSVSTLTIQRTQQEDSAVYLCASSLSPGPNTGELFFGEGSRLTVL.

This clone was counted only a few times. V and J are TRBV5-1 and TRBJ2-3, with a weak D call TRBD1 (6 bases). V was cut by 5 bases and J by 4 bases, with 29 bases left in between. This CDR3 spans 19 amino acids. Germline CDR1 reads SGHRS; CDR2 reads YFSETQ. DNA for the CDR3: TGCGCCAGCAGTATGAAACGGTTCCGTGGGGGCGGGTTGGCAGATACGCAGTATTTT. As protein: CASSMKRFRGGGLADTQYF.

J is TRBJ2-3 and V is TRBV15, with D uncertain. The CDR3 covers 13 residues. Germline V gives CDR1 LNHNV, CDR2 YYDKDF (reference sequence). V was cut by 3 bases and J by 6 bases, with 10 bases left in between. For the CDR3, the DNA is TGTGCCACCAGCAGGATCAGTACGGATACGCAGTATTTT. Protein sequence: CATSRISTDTQYF.

The chain carries TRBV7-5 and TRBJ1-2; the table's D call TRBD1 went unverified against the DNA. TRBV7-5 is a pseudogene. The CDR3 has 15 residues. The DNA for the CDR3 is TGTGCCAGAAGCCCAGGTTACAGGGGTAGGTGGGGCTACACCTTC. Translated: CARSPGYRGRWGYTF.